The sequence of this TCR beta chain was determined in a study of blood T cell repertoires in COVID-19. About the study: Some COVID-19 samples were acute and others convalescent; all came from the United States, Italy and Spain. PBMCs, B-cell-depleted T cells, or T cells were the source of the cDNA or gDNA that made up the material.

The germline V gene has CDR1 SGHVS and CDR2 FNYEAQ. The CDR3 spans 12 residues. The V end lost 4 bases, the J end lost 2 bases, and 4 bases lay between the germline ends. In the original processing: The authors estimated nucleated cell counts from reference gene primer amplification. The data were produced by immunoSEQ multiplex PCR, yet TCRdb's version contains in-frame clones alone and is incomplete. The V and J calls and clone size were taken over from that table, and D and trimming were inferred from the DNA. The table has about 210,000 clones, roughly 86% seen once. The sample was peripheral blood. The V and J genes are TRBV7-6 and TRBJ2-3; no clear D gene. The receptor comes from a man aged 60 to 69 with acute or convalescent COVID-19. The CDR3 protein is CASSSYTDTQYF. The CDR3 nucleotides read TGTGCCAGCAGCTCCTACACAGATACGCAGTATTTT.